This TCR beta chain was obtained from a study of OX40 agonist ivuxolimab in advanced cancers. The overall study: Partial responses, seen in three patients, involved one hepatocellular carcinoma and two cutaneous melanomas.

Produced via immunoSEQ multiplex PCR; TCRdb's table is partial and in-frame only. The top ten hold around 40% of the sample, which has tens of thousands of clones, 89% seen once. There are 14 residues in the CDR3. Germline lookup yields CDR1 SGHTA and CDR2 FQGNSA. The junction had 3 bases not matched to a gene; V was cut back by 4 bases and J by 1 base. The genes are TRBV7-2 and TRBJ1-1, with 7 bases that match TRBD1. The specimen comprised CD4+ or CD8+ T cells sorted from blood, sampled in a trial of the OX40 agonist ivuxolimab. The sequence derives from an adult with an advanced solid tumor such as melanoma, head and neck, liver or kidney cancer. CDR3 sequence reads: CASSYGTANTEAFF. CDR3 sequence (DNA): TGTGCCAGCAGCTACGGGACAGCGAACACTGAAGCTTTCTTT.